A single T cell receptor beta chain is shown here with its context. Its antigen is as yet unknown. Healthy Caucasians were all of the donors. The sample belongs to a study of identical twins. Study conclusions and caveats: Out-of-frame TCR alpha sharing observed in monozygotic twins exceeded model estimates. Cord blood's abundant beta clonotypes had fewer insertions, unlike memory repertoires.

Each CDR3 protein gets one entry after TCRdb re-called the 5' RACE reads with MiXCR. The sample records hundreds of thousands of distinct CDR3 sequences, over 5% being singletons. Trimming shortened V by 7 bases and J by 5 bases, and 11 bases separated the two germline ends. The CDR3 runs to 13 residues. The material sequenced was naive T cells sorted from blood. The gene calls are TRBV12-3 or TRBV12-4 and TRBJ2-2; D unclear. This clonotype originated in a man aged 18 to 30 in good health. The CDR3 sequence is CASTIPPTGELFF. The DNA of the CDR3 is TGTGCCAGCACAATCCCCCCGACCGGGGAGCTGTTTTTT.